The subject of this entry is one T cell receptor (beta chain). This clone was seen only once. The specificity of this receptor is unknown. Within one base of it there is no much larger clone, and no base qualities were kept. Reading the label with the study, this specimen's time point is: baseline before first vaccination. The vaccinee samples were drawn from two UK trials, COV001 and COV002, one of which was a single-blind randomized controlled phase 2/3 trial testing AZD1222 (ChAdOx1 nCoV-19) in healthy adults. For TCRbeta chain sequencing, PBMC samples were collected from trial participants at day 0 and at day 28 after the second dose. The sample is drawn from a study of T cell responses to AZD1222 COVID-19 vaccine (dated by TCRdb to the early 2020s). Study-level background: Because spike-specific TCR depth and breadth did not differ between the two schedules, AZD1222 recipients who got a second dose at roughly 4 weeks were pooled with those who got a second dose at roughly 12 weeks. A total of over 230 trial participants underwent TCR sequencing, of whom about 200 had received two doses of AZD1222 and about 25 had received two doses of the MenACWY control vaccine. Trial participants were enrolled by age into subgroups of 18-55, 56-69 and 70-plus years, and around 150, 28 and 57 TCR-sequenced participants, respectively, were included in these subgroups. The paper's findings and limits, for the study overall: Conclusions about previously exposed vaccinees are limited, since just six AZD1222 recipients were seropositive for SARS-CoV-2 at baseline. Participants were mostly white British, with more females than males. The authors suggested clonal diversity may have been underestimated. The 56-69-year group was small, and its depth increase did not reach significance, likely because of low power. The whole spike protein was spanned by vaccine-associated CD4 TCRs, and dominant responses were seen in regions 160-218 and 743-854. Epitopes outside the regions mutated in the B.1.351 and B.1.1.7 variants were reportedly recognized by nearly half of the unique spike-specific TCRs. No day 14 peak-response samples were available, so repertoires were characterized only after the peak T cell response. After two AZD1222 doses, spike-specific TCR breadth and depth were significantly higher than at day 0 and than in MenACWY recipients.

V is cut by 1 base and J by 11 bases, and the space between the germline ends is 8 bases. According to the germline V gene (reference sequence), CDR1 reads LGHDT and CDR2 reads YNNKEL. The CDR3, from cysteine to phenylalanine, totals 11 residues. The sequence is cut down to CDR3 DNA, 33 bases in frame from base 1. The CDR3 regions of human TCRbeta chains were analyzed by immunosequencing. Turning to the authors' computational methods: TCRs in the repertoires were compared against a reference library of SARS-CoV-2-specific TCRs that had been generated with the MIRA antigen-specificity platform. Breadth was defined as the fraction of unique TCRs that were SARS-CoV-2-associated. Depth was defined as the fraction of total T cells that were SARS-CoV-2-associated. Using the MIRA data, every spike-specific TCR was mapped to the spike region that the TCR reacted to and assigned to either a CD4 or a CD8 class. Log10-transformed breadth and depth values were compared by one-way ANOVA with Sidak's multiple comparisons tests. Imported from immuneACCESS, the table was reduced by TCRdb to in-frame sequences with V and J called. These copies leave out some clones; in studies compared against another copy, an unresolved V gene accounts for under half, and the cause of the remainder is not known. From that table come the V and J calls and clone size; the DNA was used to work out D and trimming. This sample has over 100,000 clones in its table, and about 88% of those were observed once. Roughly a sixth of the sample is held by the ten biggest clonotypes.

The rearrangement joined TRBV3-1 (or the pseudogene TRBV3-2) to TRBJ1-2, with an unclear D gene assignment. The source material was peripheral blood, sampled on day 0 of AZD1222 vaccination. This sequence originates from an adult in good health. The CDR3 in this case is CASSQGPTYTF. The nucleotide sequence reads TGTGCCAGCAGCCAAGGGCCTACTTACACCTTC.